This T cell receptor beta chain was documented in a study of blood T cells in healthy people across ages. Then a second PCR, running about 6 to 12 cycles, was carried out with a sample-barcoded 5' primer and a J-beta primer mix. TCRdb ran MiXCR on the 5' RACE reads and lists one entry per CDR3 protein. The table has some 690,000 distinct CDR3 sequences, 22% seen once. Input material: blood. The TCR was taken from a man in his 70s in good health.

The CDR3 protein is CASSIAGLGEKLFF. CDR3 DNA sequence: TGTGCCAGTAGTATCGCGGGATTAGGGGAAAAACTGTTTTTT. The rearrangement links TRBV19 to TRBJ1-4, with D unresolved. The CDR3 loop spans 14 amino acids. The V end lost 3 bases, the J end lost 8 bases, and 13 bases lay between the germline ends. Looked up from germline, CDR1 is LNHDA and CDR2 is SQIVND (reference sequence).